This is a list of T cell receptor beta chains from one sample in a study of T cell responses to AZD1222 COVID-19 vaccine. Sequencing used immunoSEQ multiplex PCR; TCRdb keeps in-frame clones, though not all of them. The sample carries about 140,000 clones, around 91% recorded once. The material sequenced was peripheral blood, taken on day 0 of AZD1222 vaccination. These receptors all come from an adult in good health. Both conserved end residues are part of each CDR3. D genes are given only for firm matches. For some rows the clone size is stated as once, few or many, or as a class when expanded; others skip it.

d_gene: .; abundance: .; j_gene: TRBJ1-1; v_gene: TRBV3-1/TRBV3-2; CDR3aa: CASSQGLTGTEAFF; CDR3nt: TGTGCCAGCAGCCAGGGTTTAACGGGGACTGAAGCTTTCTTT
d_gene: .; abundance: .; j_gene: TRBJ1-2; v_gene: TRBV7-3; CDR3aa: CASSLSGGLPLTGYTF; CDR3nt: TGTGCCAGCAGCTTATCGGGCGGGTTACCGTTGACGGGCTACACCTTC
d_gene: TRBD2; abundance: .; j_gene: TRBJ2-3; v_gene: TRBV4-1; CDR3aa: CASSQSLAGVGDTQYF; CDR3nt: TGCGCCAGCAGCCAAAGTCTAGCGGGAGTTGGAGATACGCAGTATTTT
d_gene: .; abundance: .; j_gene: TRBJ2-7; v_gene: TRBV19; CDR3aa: CASSLSETRSSYEQYF; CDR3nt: TGTGCCAGTAGTCTGAGTGAAACGAGGAGCTCCTACGAGCAGTACTTC
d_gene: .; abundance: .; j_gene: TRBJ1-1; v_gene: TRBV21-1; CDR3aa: CASSKGIAGGMNTEAFF; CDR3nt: TGTGCCAGCAGCAAAGGGATCGCAGGCGGGATGAACACTGAAGCTTTCTTT
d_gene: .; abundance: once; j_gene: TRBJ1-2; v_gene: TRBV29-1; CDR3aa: CSVPVPRGYGYTF; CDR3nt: TGCAGCGTTCCAGTTCCGAGAGGCTATGGCTACACCTTC
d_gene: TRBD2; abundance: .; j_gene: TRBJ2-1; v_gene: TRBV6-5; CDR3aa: CASRWTSGAYNEQFF; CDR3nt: TGTGCCAGCAGGTGGACTAGCGGGGCCTACAATGAGCAGTTCTTC
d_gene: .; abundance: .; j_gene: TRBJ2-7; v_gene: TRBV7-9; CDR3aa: CASSPSYEQYF; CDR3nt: TGTGCCAGCAGCCCCAGCTACGAGCAGTACTTC
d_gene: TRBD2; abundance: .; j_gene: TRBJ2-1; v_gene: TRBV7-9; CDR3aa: CASSTGTSPYNEQFF; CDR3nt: TGTGCCAGCAGTACCGGGACTAGCCCCTACAATGAGCAGTTCTTC
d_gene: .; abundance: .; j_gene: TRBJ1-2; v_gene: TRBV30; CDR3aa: CAWALGRERGYTF; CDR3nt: TGTGCCTGGGCTCTGGGGAGGGAACGTGGCTACACCTTC
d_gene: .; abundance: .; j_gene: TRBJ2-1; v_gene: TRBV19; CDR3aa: CASSIGRFERRFF; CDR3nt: TGTGCCAGTAGTATTGGCAGGTTCGAAAGGCGGTTCTTC
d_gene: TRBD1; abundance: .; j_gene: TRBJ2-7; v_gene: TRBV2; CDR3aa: CATREDRGPYEQYF; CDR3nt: TGTGCCACCCGAGAGGACAGGGGACCCTACGAGCAGTACTTC
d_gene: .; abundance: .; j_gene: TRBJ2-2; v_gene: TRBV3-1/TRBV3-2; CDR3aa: CASSQAGITGELFF; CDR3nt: TGTGCCAGCAGCCAAGCTGGAATCACCGGGGAGCTGTTTTTT
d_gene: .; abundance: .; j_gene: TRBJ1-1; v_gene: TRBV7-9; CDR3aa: CASSTGQNTEAFF; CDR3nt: TGTGCCAGCAGCACGGGACAGAACACTGAAGCTTTCTTT
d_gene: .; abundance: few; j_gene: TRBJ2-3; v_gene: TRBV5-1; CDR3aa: CASSSLQGATQYF; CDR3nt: TGCGCCAGCAGTTCCCTACAGGGTGCTACGCAGTATTTT
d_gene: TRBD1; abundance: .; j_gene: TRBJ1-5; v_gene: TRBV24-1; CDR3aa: CATSDQGATSNQPQHF; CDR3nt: TGTGCCACCAGTGACCAGGGGGCTACCAGCAATCAGCCCCAGCATTTT
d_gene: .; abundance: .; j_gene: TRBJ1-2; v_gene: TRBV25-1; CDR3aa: CASSEWWVGYTF; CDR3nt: TGTGCCAGCAGTGAATGGTGGGTTGGCTACACCTTC
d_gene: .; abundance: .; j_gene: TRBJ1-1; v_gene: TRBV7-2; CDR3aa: CASSLDVGEAFF; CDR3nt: TGTGCCAGCAGCTTAGATGTAGGGGAAGCTTTCTTT
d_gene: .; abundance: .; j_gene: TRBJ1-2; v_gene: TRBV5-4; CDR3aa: CASSTGTAINYGYTF; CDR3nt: TGTGCCAGCAGCACCGGGACGGCCATTAACTATGGCTACACCTTC
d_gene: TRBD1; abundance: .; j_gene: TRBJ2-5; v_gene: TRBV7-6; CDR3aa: CASSLAGTGWGETQYF; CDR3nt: TGTGCCAGCAGCTTAGCCGGGACAGGGTGGGGAGAGACCCAGTACTTC
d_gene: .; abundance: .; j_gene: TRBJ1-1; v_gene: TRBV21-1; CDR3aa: CASTGACCEAFF; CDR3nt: TGTGCCAGCACTGGGGCCTGTTGTGAAGCTTTCTTT
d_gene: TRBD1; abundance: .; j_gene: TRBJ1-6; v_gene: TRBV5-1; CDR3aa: CASSKRTGDNSPLHF; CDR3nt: TGCGCCAGCAGCAAGAGGACAGGGGATAATTCACCCCTCCACTTT
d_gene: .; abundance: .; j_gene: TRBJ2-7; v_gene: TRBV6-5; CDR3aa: CATRRGQLAYEQYF; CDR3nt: TGTGCCACCAGGCGTGGGCAGTTAGCCTACGAGCAGTACTTC
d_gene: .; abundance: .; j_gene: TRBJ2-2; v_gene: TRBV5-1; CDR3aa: CASSSLRPGELFF; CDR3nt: TGCGCCAGCAGCTCACTGAGGCCCGGGGAGCTGTTTTTT
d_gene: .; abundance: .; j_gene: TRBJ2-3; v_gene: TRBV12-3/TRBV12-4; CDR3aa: CASSSMSTDTQYF; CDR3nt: TGTGCCAGCAGTTCGATGAGCACAGATACGCAGTATTTT
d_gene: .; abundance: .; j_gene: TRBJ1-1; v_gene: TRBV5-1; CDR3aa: CASSLGPTNTEAFF; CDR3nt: TGCGCCAGCAGCTTGGGCCCGACGAACACTGAAGCTTTCTTT
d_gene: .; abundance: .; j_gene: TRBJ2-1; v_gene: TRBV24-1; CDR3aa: CATSDPPGVNEQFF; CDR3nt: TGTGCCACCAGTGATCCCCCAGGGGTCAATGAGCAGTTCTTC
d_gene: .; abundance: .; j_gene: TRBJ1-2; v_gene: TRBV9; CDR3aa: CASSVEGGYTF; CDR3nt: TGTGCCAGCAGCGTAGAGGGGGGCTACACCTTC
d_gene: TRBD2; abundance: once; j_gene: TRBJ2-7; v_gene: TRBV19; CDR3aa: CASSRGLAGHYEQYF; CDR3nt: TGTGCCAGTAGTAGGGGACTAGCGGGCCACTACGAGCAGTACTTC
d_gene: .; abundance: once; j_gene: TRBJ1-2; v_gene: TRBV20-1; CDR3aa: CSASNGWGNGYTF; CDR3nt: TGCAGTGCTAGTAACGGTTGGGGGAATGGCTACACCTTC
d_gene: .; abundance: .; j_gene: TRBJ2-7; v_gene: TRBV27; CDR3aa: CASSYRASYEQYF; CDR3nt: TGTGCCAGCAGTTATCGGGCGTCCTACGAGCAGTACTTC
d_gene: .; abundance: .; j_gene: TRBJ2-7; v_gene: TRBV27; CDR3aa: CASTTPPGYEQYF; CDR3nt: TGTGCCAGCACCACTCCCCCGGGCTACGAGCAGTACTTC
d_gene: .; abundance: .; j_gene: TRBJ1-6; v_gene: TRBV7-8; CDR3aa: CASSFAPGNGSPLHF; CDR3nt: TGTGCCAGCAGCTTTGCTCCTGGAAATGGTTCACCCCTCCACTTT
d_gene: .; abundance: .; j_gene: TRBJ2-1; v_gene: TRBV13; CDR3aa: CASSLVQLSSYNEQFF; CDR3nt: TGTGCCAGCAGCTTAGTACAGTTGAGCTCCTACAATGAGCAGTTCTTC
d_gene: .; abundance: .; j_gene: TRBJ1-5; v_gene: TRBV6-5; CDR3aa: CASRGAGGGNQPQHF; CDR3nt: TGTGCCAGCAGGGGGGCGGGCGGTGGCAATCAGCCCCAGCATTTT
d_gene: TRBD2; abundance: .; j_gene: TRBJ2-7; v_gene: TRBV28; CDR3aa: CASSRGTSGSYEQYF; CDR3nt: TGTGCCAGCAGCCGTGGGACTAGCGGGAGTTACGAGCAGTACTTC
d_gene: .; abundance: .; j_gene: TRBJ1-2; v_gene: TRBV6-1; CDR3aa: CASSEVPYGYTF; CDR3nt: TGTGCCAGCAGTGAAGTCCCGTATGGCTACACCTTC
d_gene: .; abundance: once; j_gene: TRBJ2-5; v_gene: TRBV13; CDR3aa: CASSFLQGNDQETQYF; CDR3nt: TGTGCCAGCAGCTTTTTGCAGGGTAACGACCAAGAGACCCAGTACTTC
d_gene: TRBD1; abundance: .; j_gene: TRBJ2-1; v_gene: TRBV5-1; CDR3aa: CASSYTGTGGGHEQFF; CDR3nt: TGCGCCAGCAGCTATACCGGGACAGGGGGTGGCCATGAGCAGTTCTTC
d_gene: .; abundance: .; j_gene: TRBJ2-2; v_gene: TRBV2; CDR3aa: CASSAGTFGVGELFF; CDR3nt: TGTGCCAGCAGTGCCGGGACATTTGGGGTCGGGGAGCTGTTTTTT
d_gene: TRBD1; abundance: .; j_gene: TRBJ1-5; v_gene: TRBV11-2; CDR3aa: CASSEGTGLYQPQHF; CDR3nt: TGTGCCAGCAGCGAGGGGACAGGGTTATATCAGCCCCAGCATTTT
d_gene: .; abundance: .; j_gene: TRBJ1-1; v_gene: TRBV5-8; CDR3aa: CASSTERAEAFF; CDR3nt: TGTGCCAGCAGCACCGAGCGCGCTGAAGCTTTCTTT
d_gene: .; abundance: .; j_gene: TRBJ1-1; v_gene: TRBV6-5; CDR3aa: CASRALYLGNTEAFF; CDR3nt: TGTGCCAGCAGAGCCCTCTACCTAGGGAACACTGAAGCTTTCTTT
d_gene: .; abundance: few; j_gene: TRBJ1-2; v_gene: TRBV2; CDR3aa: CASRDWGIGYTF; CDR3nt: TGTGCCAGCAGGGACTGGGGGATCGGCTACACCTTC
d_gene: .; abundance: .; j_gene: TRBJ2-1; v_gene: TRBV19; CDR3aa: CASSIAAGYNEQFF; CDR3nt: TGTGCCAGTAGTATCGCCGCAGGGTACAATGAGCAGTTCTTC
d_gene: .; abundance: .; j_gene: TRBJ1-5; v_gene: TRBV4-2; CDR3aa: CASSQGSGGQPQHF; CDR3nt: TGTGCCAGCAGCCAAGGGTCGGGGGGGCAGCCCCAGCATTTT